One T cell receptor (beta chain) is described in this entry. Its antigen is unidentified. These data come from a study of blood T cells in healthy people across ages. Turning to the study itself: About one barcoded beta molecule was captured per two T cells (by template switching).

Using a J-beta primer mix together with a sample-barcoded 5' primer, a second PCR was run for about 6 to 11 cycles. TCRdb called the 5' RACE reads again in MiXCR, with one record for every CDR3 protein. Among hundreds of thousands of distinct CDR3 sequences, roughly 25% were seen once, and the ten largest hold more than 7.5%. This CDR3 contains 14 residues. Looked up from germline, CDR1 is MNHNY and CDR2 is SVGAGI (reference sequence). V dropped 6 bases and J dropped 8; count of bases not matched to a gene: 10. Points from the study as a whole: Significant beta diversity loss was already apparent by age approximately 38, declining roughly linearly. Possibly, changes in expanded clonotypes were confounded because donor CMV status was unknown.

This sample was also put to use in a study of T cells of mothers and their children.

The V call is TRBV6-6, the J call TRBJ1-2; 9 bases are a match to TRBD1. The receptor comes from a boy aged 5-17 years in good health. Sequenced material: blood. The CDR3 reads CASSDPDRGKGYTF. CDR3 in DNA: TGTGCCAGCAGCGACCCTGACAGGGGGAAGGGCTACACCTTC.